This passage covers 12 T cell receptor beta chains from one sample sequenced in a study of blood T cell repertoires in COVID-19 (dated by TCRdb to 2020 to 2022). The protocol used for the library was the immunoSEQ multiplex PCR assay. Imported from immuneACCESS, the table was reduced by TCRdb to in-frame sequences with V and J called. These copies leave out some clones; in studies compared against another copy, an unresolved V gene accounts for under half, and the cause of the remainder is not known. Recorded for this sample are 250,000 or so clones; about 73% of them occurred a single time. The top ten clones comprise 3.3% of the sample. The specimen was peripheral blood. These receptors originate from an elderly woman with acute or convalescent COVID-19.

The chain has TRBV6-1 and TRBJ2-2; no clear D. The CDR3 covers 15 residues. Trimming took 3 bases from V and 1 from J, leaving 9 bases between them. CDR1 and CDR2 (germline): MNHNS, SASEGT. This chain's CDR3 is CASSDQVVNTGELFF. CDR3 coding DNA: TGTGCCAGCAGTGACCAGGTTGTGAACACCGGGGAGCTGTTTTTT.

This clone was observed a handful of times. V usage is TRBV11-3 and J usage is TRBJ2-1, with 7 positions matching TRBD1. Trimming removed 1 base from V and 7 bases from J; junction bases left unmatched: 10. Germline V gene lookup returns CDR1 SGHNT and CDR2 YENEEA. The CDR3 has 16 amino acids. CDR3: CASSLGGPGGGNEQFF. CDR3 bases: TGTGCCAGCAGCTTAGGCGGGCCAGGGGGTGGAAATGAGCAGTTCTTC.

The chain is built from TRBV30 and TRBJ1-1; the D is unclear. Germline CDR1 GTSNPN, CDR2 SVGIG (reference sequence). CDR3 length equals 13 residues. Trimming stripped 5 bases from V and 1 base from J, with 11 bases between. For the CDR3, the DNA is TGTGCCTGGGGGAGTACTTGGAACACTGAAGCTTTCTTT. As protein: CAWGSTWNTEAFF. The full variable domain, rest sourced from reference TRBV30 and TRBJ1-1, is SQTIHQWPATLVQPVGSPLSLECTVEGTSNPNLYWYRQAAGRGLQLLFYSVGIGQISSEVPQNLSASRPQDRQFILSSKKLLLSDSGFYLCAWGSTWNTEAFFGQGTRLTVV.

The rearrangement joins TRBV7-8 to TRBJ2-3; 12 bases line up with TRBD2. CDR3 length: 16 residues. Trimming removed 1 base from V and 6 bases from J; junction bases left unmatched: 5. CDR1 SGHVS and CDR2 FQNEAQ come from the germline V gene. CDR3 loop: CASSLVPTSGGDTQYF. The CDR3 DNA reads TGTGCCAGCAGCTTAGTCCCTACTAGCGGGGGGGATACGCAGTATTTT.

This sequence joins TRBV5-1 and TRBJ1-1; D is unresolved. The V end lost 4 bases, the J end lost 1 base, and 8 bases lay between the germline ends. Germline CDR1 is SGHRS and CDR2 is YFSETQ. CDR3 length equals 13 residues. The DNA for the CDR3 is TGCGCCAGCAGCATTACAGCGAACACTGAAGCTTTCTTT. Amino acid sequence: CASSITANTEAFF. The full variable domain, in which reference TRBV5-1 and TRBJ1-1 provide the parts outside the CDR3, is KAGVTQTPRYLIKTRGQQVTLSCSPISGHRSVSWYQQTPGQGLQFLFEYFSETQRNKGNFPGRFSGRQFSNSRSEMNVSTLELGDSALYLCASSITANTEAFFGQGTRLTVV.

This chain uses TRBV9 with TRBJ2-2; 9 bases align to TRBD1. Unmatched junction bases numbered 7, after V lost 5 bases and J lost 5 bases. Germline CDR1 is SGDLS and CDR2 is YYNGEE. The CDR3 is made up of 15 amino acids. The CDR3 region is CASSQQGADTGELFF. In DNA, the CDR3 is TGTGCCAGCAGTCAACAGGGGGCAGATACCGGGGAGCTGTTTTTT.

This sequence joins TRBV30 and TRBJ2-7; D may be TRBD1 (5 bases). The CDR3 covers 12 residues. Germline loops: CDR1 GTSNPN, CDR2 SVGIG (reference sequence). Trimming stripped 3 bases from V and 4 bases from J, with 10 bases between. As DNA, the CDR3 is TGTGCCTGGAGGGACATCCGATACGAGCAGTACTTC. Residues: CAWRDIRYEQYF.

As DNA, the CDR3 is TGTGCCAGCAGCTTTCTTTTAGAGTTGAACAATGAGCAGTTCTTC. As protein: CASSFLLELNNEQFF. The chain combines TRBV3-1 (or the pseudogene TRBV3-2) with TRBJ2-1, with no clear D. CDR3 length: 15 residues. Trimming took off 5 bases at V and 5 bases at J, with 16 bases between the two ends. Germline values: CDR1 LGHDT, CDR2 YNNKEL (reference sequence).

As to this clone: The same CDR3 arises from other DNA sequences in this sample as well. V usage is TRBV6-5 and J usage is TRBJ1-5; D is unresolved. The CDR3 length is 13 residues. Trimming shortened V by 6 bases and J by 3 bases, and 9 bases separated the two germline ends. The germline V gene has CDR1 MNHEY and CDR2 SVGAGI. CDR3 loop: CASRQVNNQPQHF. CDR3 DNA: TGTGCCAGCAGGCAGGTTAACAATCAGCCCCAGCATTTT.

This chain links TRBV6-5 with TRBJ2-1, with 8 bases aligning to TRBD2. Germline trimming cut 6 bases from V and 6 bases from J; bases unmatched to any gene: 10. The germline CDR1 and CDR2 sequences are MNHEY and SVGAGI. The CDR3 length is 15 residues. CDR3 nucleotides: TGTGCCAGCAGGAATCCGGGACTAGGGCTCAATGAGCAGTTCTTC. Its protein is CASRNPGLGLNEQFF.

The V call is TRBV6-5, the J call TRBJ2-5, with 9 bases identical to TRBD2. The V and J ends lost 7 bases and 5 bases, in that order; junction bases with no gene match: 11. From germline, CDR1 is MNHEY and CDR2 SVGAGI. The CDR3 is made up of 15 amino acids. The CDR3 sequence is CASTPLRAGGETQYF. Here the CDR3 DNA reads TGTGCCAGCACCCCGTTGAGGGCGGGAGGGGAGACCCAGTACTTC.

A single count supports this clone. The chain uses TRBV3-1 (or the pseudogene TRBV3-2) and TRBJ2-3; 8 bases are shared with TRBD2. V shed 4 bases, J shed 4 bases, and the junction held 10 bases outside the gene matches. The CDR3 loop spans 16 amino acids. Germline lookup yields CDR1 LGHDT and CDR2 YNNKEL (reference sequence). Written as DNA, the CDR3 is TGTGCCAGCAGCCGATCCAGCGGGAGTCATTCAGATACGCAGTATTTT. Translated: CASSRSSGSHSDTQYF.